This T cell receptor (beta chain) was identified in a study of Ad26.COV2.S vaccination and SARS-CoV-2 variants. Treatment: 15 to 20 received Ad26.COV2.S at low or high dose, single or two shots; 5 received placebo; per-sample allocation not given. Collection of the samples took place on day 63 after the first injection of vaccine or placebo. Clones were read by immunoSEQ multiplex PCR, and TCRdb kept only the in-frame ones, dropping some. The data hold some 500,000 clones, with about 88% observed a single time. Overall study results and limits: Similar non-spike TCR breadth was seen in vaccine and placebo recipients. Measurements of TCR breadth and depth may have given underestimates of the total T cell responses.

Notes on this clone: Its antigen is still unknown.

V was clipped by 5 bases and J by 0 bases, with 6 bases between them. This CDR3 spans 13 amino acids. Germline values: CDR1 SGHNT, CDR2 YENEEA. This specimen consisted of peripheral blood, obtained in a trial of Ad26.COV2.S vaccine versus placebo. This chain uses TRBV11-3 with TRBJ2-3; TRBD1 or TRBD2 may be the D gene (5 bases each). The receptor was isolated from a person aged 18-65 years who received the Ad26.COV2.S COVID-19 vaccine or a placebo. The CDR3 DNA reads TGTGCCAGCAGCGGGGACAGCACAGATACGCAGTATTTT. Translation: CASSGDSTDTQYF.